The following is a T cell receptor (beta chain) sequence with its context. The data belong to a study of shared clonotypes between healthy human individuals. The test was conducted at deep level. The assay was immunoSEQ multiplex PCR, and TCRdb's table has in-frame clones only and misses some. The table includes over a million clones, nearly 99% detected once. CDR3 length: 17 residues. The V gene's germline CDR1 is SGHDN and CDR2 FVKESK. V was pared by 3 bases and J by 5 bases, with 20 bases between. The specimen was naive CD4+ T cells sorted from blood. Subset reported: CD45RA+ positively selected. The gene calls are TRBV14 and TRBJ2-1; D possibly corresponds to TRBD2 (7 bases). This clonotype was obtained from a man aged 30 to 39 in good health. Here the CDR3 reads CASSHGGPREFHNEQFF. The CDR3, as DNA: TGTGCCAGCAGCCATGGGGGCCCGCGGGAGTTCCACAATGAGCAGTTCTTC. Full variable domain (remainder filled in from reference TRBV14 and TRBJ2-1): EAGVTQFPSHSVIEKGQTVTLRCDPISGHDNLYWYRRVMGKEIKFLLHFVKESKQDESGMPNNRFLAERTGGTYSTLKVQPAELEDSGVYFCASSHGGPREFHNEQFFGPGTRLTVL.